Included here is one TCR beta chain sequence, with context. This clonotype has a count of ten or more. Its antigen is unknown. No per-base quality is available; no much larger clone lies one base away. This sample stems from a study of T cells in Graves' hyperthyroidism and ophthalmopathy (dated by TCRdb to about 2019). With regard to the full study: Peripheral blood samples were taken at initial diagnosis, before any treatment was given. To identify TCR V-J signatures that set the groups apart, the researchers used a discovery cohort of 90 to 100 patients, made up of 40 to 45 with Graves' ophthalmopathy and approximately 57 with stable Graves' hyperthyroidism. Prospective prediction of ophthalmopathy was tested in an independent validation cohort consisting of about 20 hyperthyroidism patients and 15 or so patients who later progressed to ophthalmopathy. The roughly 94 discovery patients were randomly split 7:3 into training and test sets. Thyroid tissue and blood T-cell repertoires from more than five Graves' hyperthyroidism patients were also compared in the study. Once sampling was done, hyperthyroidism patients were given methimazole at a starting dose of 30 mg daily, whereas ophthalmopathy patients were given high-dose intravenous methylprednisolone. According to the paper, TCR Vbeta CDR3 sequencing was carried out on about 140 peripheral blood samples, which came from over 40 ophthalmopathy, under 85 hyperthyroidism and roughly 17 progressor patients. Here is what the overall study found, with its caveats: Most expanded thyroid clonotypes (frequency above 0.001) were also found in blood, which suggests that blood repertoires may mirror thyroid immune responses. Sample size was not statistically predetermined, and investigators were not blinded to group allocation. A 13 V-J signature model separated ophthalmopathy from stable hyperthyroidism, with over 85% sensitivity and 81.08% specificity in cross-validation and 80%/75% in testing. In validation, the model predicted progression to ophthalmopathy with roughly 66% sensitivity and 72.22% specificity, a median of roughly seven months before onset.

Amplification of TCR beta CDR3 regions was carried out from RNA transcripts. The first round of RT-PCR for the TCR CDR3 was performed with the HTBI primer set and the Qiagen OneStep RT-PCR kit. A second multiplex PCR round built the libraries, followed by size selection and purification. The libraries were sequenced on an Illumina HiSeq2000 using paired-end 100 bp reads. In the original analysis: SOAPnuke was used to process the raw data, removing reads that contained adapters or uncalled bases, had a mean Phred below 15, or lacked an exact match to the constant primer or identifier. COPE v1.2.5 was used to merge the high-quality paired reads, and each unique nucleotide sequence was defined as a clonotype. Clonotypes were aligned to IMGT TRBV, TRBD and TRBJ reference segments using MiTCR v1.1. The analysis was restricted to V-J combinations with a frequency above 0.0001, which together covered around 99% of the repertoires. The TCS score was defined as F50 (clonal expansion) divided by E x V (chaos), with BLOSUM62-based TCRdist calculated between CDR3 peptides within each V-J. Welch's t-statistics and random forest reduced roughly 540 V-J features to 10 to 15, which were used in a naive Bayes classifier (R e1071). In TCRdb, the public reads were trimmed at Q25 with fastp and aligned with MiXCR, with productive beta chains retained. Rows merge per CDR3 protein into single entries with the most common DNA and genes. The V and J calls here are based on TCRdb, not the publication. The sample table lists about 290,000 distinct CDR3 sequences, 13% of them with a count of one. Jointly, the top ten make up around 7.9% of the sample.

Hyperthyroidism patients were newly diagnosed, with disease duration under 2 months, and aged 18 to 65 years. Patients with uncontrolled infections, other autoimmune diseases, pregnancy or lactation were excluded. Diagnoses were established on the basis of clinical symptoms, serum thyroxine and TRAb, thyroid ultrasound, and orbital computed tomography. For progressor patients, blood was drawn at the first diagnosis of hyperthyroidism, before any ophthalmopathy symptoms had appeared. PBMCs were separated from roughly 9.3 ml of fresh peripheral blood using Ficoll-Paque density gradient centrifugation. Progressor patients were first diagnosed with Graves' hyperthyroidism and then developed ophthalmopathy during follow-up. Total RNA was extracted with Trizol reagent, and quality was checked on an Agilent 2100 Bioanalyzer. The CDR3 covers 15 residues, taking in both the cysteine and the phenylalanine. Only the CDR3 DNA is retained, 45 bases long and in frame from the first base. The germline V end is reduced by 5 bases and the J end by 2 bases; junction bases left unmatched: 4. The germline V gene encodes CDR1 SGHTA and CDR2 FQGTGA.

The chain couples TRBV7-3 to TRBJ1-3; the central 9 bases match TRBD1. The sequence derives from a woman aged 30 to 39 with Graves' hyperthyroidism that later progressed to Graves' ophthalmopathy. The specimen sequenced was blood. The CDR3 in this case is CASSPGTGPGNTIYF. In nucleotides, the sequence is TGTGCCAGCAGCCCGGGGACAGGGCCTGGAAACACCATATATTTT.